This is a list of T cell receptor beta chains from one sample in a study of cytomegalovirus exposure and HLA in healthy donors. TCRdb keeps only in-frame clones here, not all; method: immunoSEQ multiplex PCR. The repertoire table contains 70,000 or so clones. The sample consisted of PBMCs. These receptors all come from a man aged 35-49 years in good health and CMV-seronegative. Both conserved end residues are part of each CDR3. Fields, in order: V gene, CDR3 protein.

>TRBV7-9
CASTKTLGGVYNEQFF
>TRBV10-3
CAIKAATSGGATDTQYF
>TRBV5-4
CASSTWTSGRDKNIQYF
>TRBV7-2
CASSLVRGSGNTIYF
>TRBV7-9
CASSLDFYSSAGNQPQHF
>TRBV5-1
CASSFSGQSYNEQFF
>TRBV12-1
CASSWRLAGGWETQYF
>TRBV19
CASSIDLEGPMTGELFF
>TRBV7-2
CASSPRGGNIQYF
>TRBV7-2
CASSLAGGTSTDTQYF
>TRBV18
CASSPNPASGSYEQYF
>TRBV6-5
CASSSRTGTYNFPLHF
>TRBV5-6
CASSLGDITYNEQFF
>TRBV28
CASSAAGQVGEEAFF
>TRBV25-1
CASSESQLIQPQHF
>TRBV6-5
CASARQQGVHQPQHF
>TRBV5-1
CASSLALPGNSGANVLTF
>TRBV7-9
CASTSLTGYTGELFF
>TRBV7-8
CASSLGYSGLAGRSYNEQFF
>TRBV11-3
CASSQAAGATDTQYF
>TRBV15
CATSRAQNEQFF
>TRBV30
CAWSVAGSSIQYF
>TRBV5-4
CASSSPQGSLGGPGANVLTF
>TRBV7-9
CASSLVVGVYQETQYF
>TRBV5-6
CASSTQPGLYEQYF
>TRBV29-1
CSAVGGSSGISYNEQFF
>TRBV6-1
CASSEKGVTYEQYF
>TRBV7-8
CASSWWGDRGYEQYF
>TRBV27
CASSLSPLAGGYNEQFF
>TRBV9
CASSASQGLYGNQPQHF
>TRBV7-9
CASSLVPGDGKTQYF
>TRBV27
CASSPQPQGLGNQPQHF
>TRBV5-4
CASSLARDTEAFF
>TRBV5-1
CASSPGTSGRRETQYF
>TRBV30
CAWSKGTTGSGELFF
>TRBV30
CAWSEPLAGDTGELFF
>TRBV7-2
CASSRQGLNTEAFF
>TRBV6-5
CASNRVYNSPLHF
>TRBV6-4
CASSDSGGAPDTQYF
>TRBV28
CASSKGGTEAFF
>TRBV5-1
CASSLEGQPYTEAFF